A single sample is the source of the 13 T cell receptor beta chains below, sequenced in a study of beta chain features in type 1 diabetes. Study-level results: Type 1 diabetes patients had TCRB CDR3s that were shorter (moderately but significantly so) in all four CD4+ subsets.

These receptors have no known antigen. The authors reverse transcribed all of the isolated RNA, so sequencing captured expressed TCRB transcripts. Sequencing used immunoSEQ multiplex PCR; TCRdb keeps in-frame clones, though not all of them. The table shows 350,000 to 400,000 clones, with over 9.5% occurring only once. Material: naive CD4+ T cells from blood. These receptors all come from a woman between 18 and 29 years old with type 1 diabetes.

This clone was picked up a small number of times. The rearrangement uses TRBV9 and TRBJ2-7, with D unclear. Trimming removed 10 bases from V and 2 bases from J, with 10 bases in between. The CDR3 loop spans 11 amino acids. Germline CDR1 SGDLS, CDR2 YYNGEE. CDR3 DNA sequence: TGTGCCGGTAGACATGCCTACGAGCAGTACTTC. As protein: CAGRHAYEQYF. The full variable domain, rest sourced from reference TRBV9 and TRBJ2-7, is DSGVTQTPKHLITATGQRVTLRCSPRSGDLSVYWYQQSLDQGLQFLIQYYNGEERAKGNILERFSAQQFPDLHSELNLSSLELGDSALYFCAGRHAYEQYFGPGTRLTVT.

The chain uses TRBV5-1 and TRBJ2-3; D not certain. Germline V CDR1 and CDR2: SGHRS, YFSETQ. The CDR3 spans 11 residues. Deletions cut 3 bases from V and 11 bases from J, with 10 bases between. The CDR3 sequence is CASSSEGGQYF. CDR3 nucleotides: TGCGCCAGCAGCTCCGAAGGCGGGCAGTATTTT.

In its sample, this clone was seen a few times. V usage is TRBV9 and J usage is TRBJ2-5; tentatively, D is TRBD2 (5 bases). The CDR3 extends over 13 amino acids. CDR1 SGDLS and CDR2 YYNGEE come from the germline V gene. Trimming took off 2 bases at V and 4 bases at J, with 9 bases between the two ends. CDR3 residues: CASSVGAGETQYF. In DNA form, the CDR3 reads TGTGCCAGCAGCGTTGGTGCGGGAGAGACCCAGTACTTC. The variable domain in full, with the rest retrieved from reference TRBV9 and TRBJ2-5, is DSGVTQTPKHLITATGQRVTLRCSPRSGDLSVYWYQQSLDQGLQFLIQYYNGEERAKGNILERFSAQQFPDLHSELNLSSLELGDSALYFCASSVGAGETQYFGPGTRLLVL.

The chain employs TRBV5-1 and TRBJ2-1; 8 bases are a match to TRBD2. With 4 bases clipped from V and 5 bases from J, the junction kept 5 bases outside the gene matches. Per the germline V gene, CDR1 is SGHRS and CDR2 is YFSETQ. CDR3 length equals 14 residues. The CDR3 reads CASSRLARNNEQFF. As DNA, the CDR3 is TGCGCCAGCAGCCGACTAGCGCGAAACAATGAGCAGTTCTTC.

This clone was counted a few times. The chain joins TRBV4-2 to TRBJ2-2; 7 nucleotides line up with TRBD2. The CDR3 spans 16 residues. Per the germline V gene, CDR1 is LGHNA and CDR2 is YNFKEQ. With V trimmed by 4 bases and J by 0 bases, 5 bases remained unmatched. The CDR3 here is CASSPVGLTNTGELFF. The DNA of the CDR3 is TGTGCCAGCAGCCCAGTGGGACTAACGAACACCGGGGAGCTGTTTTTT.

The CDR3 sequence: CASSGGLAGHYNEQFF. The CDR3 DNA reads TGTGCCAGCAGCGGGGGACTAGCGGGGCACTACAATGAGCAGTTCTTC. The J gene is TRBJ2-1, the V gene TRBV9; TRBD2 matches 13 bases. V gave up 3 bases and J gave up 3 bases; unmatched junction bases: 3. This CDR3 spans 16 amino acids. Germline CDR1 reads SGDLS; CDR2 reads YYNGEE.

This clone was seen a few times. The chain recombines TRBV9 with TRBJ2-3, with a tentative D call TRBD2 (6 bases). Germline CDR1 and CDR2: SGDLS and YYNGEE. This CDR3 has 16 amino acids. The V and J ends lost 0 bases and 8 bases respectively, with 19 bases between them. The CDR3 coding sequence is TGTGCCAGCAGCGTAGCCCCGACAGTCGGGGGAGGTACGCAGTATTTT. Protein: CASSVAPTVGGGTQYF.

Comment on this clone: The same CDR3 can be traced to other DNA sequences in this sample. This chain joins TRBV29-1 and TRBJ2-7; tentatively, D is TRBD2 (6 bases). The V end lost 0 bases, the J end lost 3 bases, and 6 bases lay between the germline ends. Germline V gene data show CDR1 as SQVTM and CDR2 as ANQGSEA. The CDR3 loop spans 12 amino acids. The CDR3 nucleotides are TGCAGCGTTGAAGATAGCGGCTACGAGCAGTACTTC. It translates to CSVEDSGYEQYF.

This chain joins TRBV5-1 and TRBJ2-1; 8 bases line up with TRBD2. Germline V CDR1 and CDR2: SGHRS, YFSETQ. The CDR3 consists of 17 residues. Trimming at V came to 8 bases and at J to 4 bases, leaving 17 bases not matched to a gene. DNA for the CDR3: TGCGCCAGGGAACCAGGAAGAAAGCGGGGGCCTTACAATGAGCAGTTCTTC. Translation: CAREPGRKRGPYNEQFF. Based on the CDR3 plus reference TRBV5-1 and TRBJ2-1, the full variable domain is KAGVTQTPRYLIKTRGQQVTLSCSPISGHRSVSWYQQTPGQGLQFLFEYFSETQRNKGNFPGRFSGRQFSNSRSEMNVSTLELGDSALYLCAREPGRKRGPYNEQFFGPGTRLTVL.

The V call is TRBV6-1, the J call TRBJ1-5; D is unresolved. The length of the CDR3 is 12 residues. Germline CDR1 is MNHNS and CDR2 is SASEGT. Trimming removed 4 bases at V and 11 bases at J, with 12 bases between. The CDR3 nucleotides are TGTGCCAGCAGTGTAGCGTTTGCGGCCCAGCATTTT. This codes for CASSVAFAAQHF.

This clone was seen a few times. The J gene is TRBJ1-1, the V gene TRBV28; tentatively, D is TRBD1 (5 bases). The CDR3 is 15 residues long. Per germline, CDR1 MDHEN and CDR2 SYDVKM. V shed 3 bases and J shed 0 bases, with 11 bases lying between them. CDR3 sequence reads: CASSLWGRLNTEAFF. In DNA, the CDR3 is TGTGCCAGCAGTTTGTGGGGCAGATTGAACACTGAAGCTTTCTTT.

This clone was counted only a few times. The V call is TRBV9, the J call TRBJ1-2, with a tentative D call TRBD1 (5 bases). CDR3 size: 13 residues. Germline loops: CDR1 SGDLS, CDR2 YYNGEE. The V end was cut by 6 bases, the J end by 4 bases, with 13 bases between. CDR3: CASNLGGGYGYTF. CDR3 in DNA: TGTGCCAGCAACCTTGGGGGGGGCTATGGCTACACCTTC.

The chain carries TRBV11-2 and TRBJ2-3; TRBD1 aligns across 7 bases. The V segment lost 1 base and the J segment 8 bases; nucleotides outside the gene matches: 3. The CDR3 has 13 amino acids. Germline assignment: CDR1 SGHAT and CDR2 FQNNGV. The CDR3, as DNA: TGTGCCAGCAGCTTAGGGACAGGAACTACGCAGTATTTT. Encoded protein: CASSLGTGTTQYF.